This T cell receptor (beta chain) was sequenced in a study of blood T cell repertoires in COVID-19. Turning to the study itself: PBMCs, B-cell-depleted T cells, or T cells provided the cDNA or gDNA that made up the material.

Trimming cost V 2 bases and J 8 bases, with 10 bases left between them. Germline CDR1 MNHEY, CDR2 SVGAGI. There are 13 residues in the CDR3. Per the original data handling: Estimation of nucleated cell counts relied on the amplification of reference gene primers. Clones were read by immunoSEQ multiplex PCR, and TCRdb kept only the in-frame ones, dropping some. That table is the source of V, J and clone size, and D and trimming were worked out from the DNA. The top ten hold over 8.5% of the sample, which has about 290,000 clones, about nine tenths seen once. The genes are TRBV6-5 and TRBJ2-1; D is unresolved. The clonotype was recovered from a woman in her 30s with COVID-19, enrolled during active disease. The sequencing sample was made of peripheral blood. CDR3: CASSYGLADEQFF. The CDR3 region has the DNA TGTGCCAGCAGTTACGGGTTAGCTGATGAGCAGTTCTTC.